The rows below give T cell receptor beta chains drawn from one sample of a study of cytomegalovirus exposure and HLA in healthy donors. The table came from immunoSEQ multiplex PCR; TCRdb's copy has only in-frame clones and leaves some out. This listing includes approximately 43,000 clones. The sequenced sample was PBMCs. The receptors come from a woman aged 25 to 39 in good health and CMV-seronegative. CDR3s leave out the opening cysteine and the closing phenylalanine or tryptophan. A D gene is named only where the DNA matches it firmly.

TRBJ1-2 | - | TRBV28 | ASKILRYGYT
TRBJ2-7 | TRBD2 | TRBV5-8 | ASSRLAGYYEQY
TRBJ2-7 | TRBD1 | TRBV13 | ASSLRTGALHEQY
TRBJ2-1 | TRBD2 | TRBV4-3 | ASSQDTGGLYNEQF
TRBJ2-7 | TRBD2 | TRBV6-5 | ASSYSRESYEQY
TRBJ1-2 | - | TRBV6-5 | ASSSPRHINYGYT
TRBJ2-7 | TRBD2 | TRBV5-6 | ASSLSGRANEQY
TRBJ1-2 | - | TRBV25-1 | ASSDQPDYGYT
TRBJ2-3 | - | TRBV29-1 | SVGQSTDTQY
TRBJ1-2 | TRBD1 | TRBV5-1 | ASSPKGGLTGDYGYT
TRBJ2-7 | - | TRBV30 | AWTPRAEAYEQY
TRBJ1-5 | TRBD1 | TRBV6-5 | ASSYRGQGANQPQH
TRBJ2-7 | TRBD1 | TRBV27 | ASRRDRDSYEQY
TRBJ1-2 | TRBD1 | TRBV6-1 | ASSRTGVGGYT
TRBJ2-3 | - | TRBV7-9 | ASSLEGGPERDTQY
TRBJ2-7 | - | TRBV9 | ASSPQQGVVGEQY
TRBJ2-3 | - | TRBV6-5 | ASTDAVGTQY
TRBJ2-6 | - | TRBV25-1 | ASSWWTLGSGANVLT
- | TRBD2 | TRBV25-1 | ASSNAGGGSYEQY
TRBJ2-7 | TRBD2 | TRBV6-5 | ASRESGRSYEQY
TRBJ2-2 | TRBD2 | TRBV6-1 | ASSGLAGNPGELF
TRBJ2-5 | TRBD1 | TRBV25-1 | ASSGRTGDKQETQY
TRBJ2-7 | TRBD1 | TRBV6-5 | ASRRPGTGDEQY
TRBJ2-7 | TRBD1 | TRBV28 | ASSFLLGQGARLYEQY
TRBJ2-7 | - | TRBV4-2 | ASSQDIRGEQY
TRBJ1-5 | TRBD1 | TRBV15 | ATSRDRNRGRPQH